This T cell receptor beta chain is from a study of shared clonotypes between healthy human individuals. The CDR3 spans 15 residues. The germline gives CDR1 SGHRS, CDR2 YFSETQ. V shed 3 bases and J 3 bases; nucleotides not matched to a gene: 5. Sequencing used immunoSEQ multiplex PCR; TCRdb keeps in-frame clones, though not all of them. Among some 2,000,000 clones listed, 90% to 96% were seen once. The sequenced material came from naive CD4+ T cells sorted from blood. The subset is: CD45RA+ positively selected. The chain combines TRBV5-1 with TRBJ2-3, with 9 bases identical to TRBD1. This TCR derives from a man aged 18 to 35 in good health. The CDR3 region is CASSSGGQGTDTQYF. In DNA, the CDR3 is TGCGCCAGCAGCTCAGGCGGACAGGGGACAGATACGCAGTATTTT.